The sequence of this T cell receptor (beta chain) was determined in a study of cytomegalovirus exposure and HLA in healthy donors. Study findings and constraints: Another analysis was done later, and it associated around 15,000 TCR beta sequences with HLA alleles at 0.05 false discovery rate. Relative to the approximately 700-donor mean, N-insertions were reportedly fewer in an Asian-associated ancestry cluster in a later analysis. In a later analysis, TCR association rates varied by HLA locus: DRB1 most, HLA-C fewest.

The study ran its PCR with 60 Vbeta and 13 Jbeta primers. Profiling relied on immunoSEQ multiplex PCR, and the TCRdb table lists in-frame clones only, not all of them. The sample has 90,000 to 120,000 clones; approximately 79% are singletons. Concerning this clone: The antigen is not known.

This TCR derives from a woman between 35 and 50 years old in good health and CMV-seropositive. The specimen was PBMCs.

The CDR3 DNA follows: TGTGCCAGCAGCTTAGCCGGGAACACTGAAGCTTTCTTT. This translates into CASSLAGNTEAFF. The rearrangement joins TRBV7-2 to TRBJ1-1; D is ambiguous. CDR1 SGHTA and CDR2 FQGNSA come from the germline V gene. Between the trimmed V and J ends, which lost 0 bases and 1 base, there was a span of 3 bases. CDR3 length: 13 amino acids.